These T cell receptor beta chains were read from a single sample in a study of CD8 T cells in ankylosing spondylitis. One entry per CDR3 protein, called by TCRdb with MiXCR from the 5' RACE reads. The table shows 150,000 to 200,000 distinct CDR3 sequences, with under 35% occurring only once. Sequenced sample: synovial fluid, either unsorted or a sorted T cell fraction (not recorded which). These receptors originate from a male donor with ankylosing spondylitis. Each CDR3 is given with its conserved first and last residue. The D gene is left open where the match is weak. Clone size, where shown, is once, few, many, or a class for clones that have expanded.

size: few; J: TRBJ1-1; D: NA; V: TRBV12-3/TRBV12-4; CDR3: CASSPQSEAFF; DNA: TGTGCCAGCAGTCCTCAGAGTGAAGCTTTCTTT
size: few; J: TRBJ2-7; D: TRBD1; V: TRBV12-3/TRBV12-4; CDR3: CASSYRDRAHEQYF; DNA: TGTGCCAGCAGTTACCGGGACAGGGCCCACGAGCAGTACTTC
size: many; J: TRBJ2-2; D: NA; V: TRBV6-1; CDR3: CAARHRGGGELFF; DNA: TGTGCCGCACGCCACCGGGGCGGGGGGGAGCTGTTTTTT
size: NA; J: TRBJ2-3; D: TRBD2; V: TRBV27; CDR3: CASSLSQREGQDTQYF; DNA: TGTGCCAGCAGTTTATCGCAGCGGGAGGGCCAAGATACGCAGTATTTT
size: NA; J: TRBJ2-7; D: NA; V: TRBV28; CDR3: CTSIFTGSRNEQYF; DNA: TGTACCAGCATTTTTACAGGGAGTAGAAACGAGCAGTACTTC
size: many; J: TRBJ1-2; D: NA; V: TRBV28; CDR3: CASSSWSNILYGYTF; DNA: TGTGCCAGCAGTTCGTGGAGCAACATTCTCTATGGCTACACCTTC
size: many; J: TRBJ2-7; D: TRBD2; V: TRBV20-1; CDR3: CSAQTSGVYEQYF; DNA: TGCAGTGCTCAGACTAGCGGGGTCTACGAGCAGTACTTC
size: NA; J: TRBJ1-6; D: TRBD1; V: TRBV4-1; CDR3: CASSQEGGQAVNSPLHF; DNA: TGCGCCAGCAGCCAAGAAGGGGGACAGGCCGTCAATTCACCCCTCCACTTT
size: few; J: TRBJ1-1; D: TRBD1; V: TRBV10-3; CDR3: CAISPRTGANTEAFF; DNA: TGTGCCATCAGCCCTCGGACAGGGGCAAACACTGAAGCTTTCTTT
size: NA; J: TRBJ2-1; D: NA; V: TRBV12-3/TRBV12-4; CDR3: CASSSPMLRGGEQFF; DNA: TGTGCCAGCAGTTCCCCTATGCTCCGGGGCGGTGAGCAGTTCTTC
size: many; J: TRBJ1-4; D: NA; V: TRBV6-5; CDR3: CASSYRGRDEKLFF; DNA: TGTGCCAGCAGTTACAGAGGGAGAGATGAAAAACTGTTTTTT
size: NA; J: TRBJ2-1; D: NA; V: TRBV10-3; CDR3: CAINQGGNEQFF; DNA: TGTGCCATCAATCAGGGTGGGAATGAGCAGTTCTTC
size: NA; J: TRBJ2-3; D: NA; V: TRBV18; CDR3: CASSLGLRDTQYF; DNA: TGTGCCAGCTCATTGGGACTCCGTGATACGCAGTATTTT
size: NA; J: TRBJ1-2; D: NA; V: TRBV18; CDR3: CASSPGLSGGYTF; DNA: TGTGCCAGCTCACCAGGGCTTAGTGGTGGCTACACCTTC
size: many; J: TRBJ2-3; D: TRBD1; V: TRBV20-1; CDR3: CSARRQGPDTQYF; DNA: TGCAGTGCTAGGAGACAGGGCCCAGATACGCAGTATTTT
size: NA; J: TRBJ2-7; D: TRBD1; V: TRBV30; CDR3: CAWGHLRDRGSYEQYF; DNA: TGTGCCTGGGGGCACCTTCGGGACAGGGGTTCCTACGAGCAGTACTTC
size: NA; J: TRBJ2-2; D: TRBD2; V: TRBV29-1; CDR3: CSVAWRLAANTGELFF; DNA: TGCAGCGTTGCATGGAGACTAGCGGCAAACACCGGGGAGCTGTTTTTT
size: many; J: TRBJ1-1; D: NA; V: TRBV29-1; CDR3: CSVDLGLNTEAFF; DNA: TGCAGCGTCGACCTGGGGCTGAACACTGAAGCTTTCTTT
size: few; J: TRBJ2-3; D: NA; V: TRBV14; CDR3: CASSQEEGLGREYF; DNA: TGTGCCAGCAGCCAAGAAGAGGGCCTTGGACGGGAGTATTTT
size: NA; J: TRBJ1-3; D: NA; V: TRBV4-2; CDR3: CASSQDVRGSGNTIYF; DNA: TGTGCCAGCAGCCAAGATGTAAGGGGGTCGGGAAACACCATATATTTT
size: NA; J: TRBJ2-2; D: NA; V: TRBV7-2; CDR3: CASSFYYNTGELFF; DNA: TGTGCCAGCAGCTTCTACTATAACACCGGGGAGCTGTTTTTT